Listed below are T cell receptor beta chains from one sample, sequenced in a study of blood T cell repertoires in COVID-19. The data were produced by immunoSEQ multiplex PCR, yet TCRdb's version contains in-frame clones alone and is incomplete. The sample lists over 150,000 clones; more than 65% were seen once. What was sequenced was peripheral blood. The receptors were gathered from a human donor in a cohort sampled during active COVID-19. CDR3s include the opening cysteine and the closing phenylalanine or tryptophan. A D gene is named only where the DNA matches it firmly. Size tells how often a clone was seen (once, few, many) or the class of an expanded clone, and some rows leave it out.

CDR3 protein: CASSLALGPQETQYF; CDR3 DNA: TGTGCCAGCAGCTTAGCGTTGGGGCCCCAAGAGACCCAGTACTTC; clone size: .; J gene: TRBJ2-5; V gene: TRBV7-9; D gene: .
CDR3 protein: CAISEPIGGYTF; CDR3 DNA: TGTGCCATCAGTGAGCCGATCGGGGGCTACACCTTC; clone size: .; J gene: TRBJ1-2; V gene: TRBV10-3; D gene: .
CDR3 protein: CASSSVGQGSSGNTIYF; CDR3 DNA: TGTGCCAGCAGTTCGGTAGGCCAGGGAAGCTCTGGAAACACCATATATTTT; clone size: .; J gene: TRBJ1-3; V gene: TRBV28; D gene: .
CDR3 protein: CASSPPSGDWFGGTEAFF; CDR3 DNA: TGTGCCAGCTCACCACCGTCAGGTGATTGGTTTGGAGGCACTGAAGCTTTCTTT; clone size: .; J gene: TRBJ1-1; V gene: TRBV18; D gene: .
CDR3 protein: CASSQGVDSNQPQHF; CDR3 DNA: TGTGCCAGTAGCCAGGGGGTGGATAGCAATCAGCCCCAGCATTTT; clone size: .; J gene: TRBJ1-5; V gene: TRBV19; D gene: TRBD1
CDR3 protein: CASSQDFRTSGSNEQFF; CDR3 DNA: TGCGCCAGCAGCCAAGATTTCCGGACTAGCGGGAGCAATGAGCAGTTCTTC; clone size: .; J gene: TRBJ2-1; V gene: TRBV4-1; D gene: TRBD2
CDR3 protein: CASSPLGAGGYNEQFF; CDR3 DNA: TGTGCCAGCTCACCATTAGGAGCGGGAGGTTACAATGAGCAGTTCTTC; clone size: .; J gene: TRBJ2-1; V gene: TRBV18; D gene: TRBD2
CDR3 protein: CASSESGQARETQYF; CDR3 DNA: TGCGCCAGCAGTGAGTCCGGACAGGCCAGAGAGACCCAGTACTTC; clone size: .; J gene: TRBJ2-5; V gene: TRBV10-1; D gene: TRBD1
CDR3 protein: CASSPSSGGYNEQFF; CDR3 DNA: TGTGCCAGTAGCCCATCTAGCGGGGGATACAATGAGCAGTTCTTC; clone size: .; J gene: TRBJ2-1; V gene: TRBV19; D gene: TRBD2
CDR3 protein: CASGYPGETQYF; CDR3 DNA: TGTGCCAGCGGGTATCCGGGGGAGACCCAGTACTTC; clone size: .; J gene: TRBJ2-5; V gene: TRBV2; D gene: .
CDR3 protein: CASRPPLGTGMNEQYF; CDR3 DNA: TGTGCCAGCAGGCCTCCTCTCGGGACAGGGATGAACGAGCAGTACTTC; clone size: .; J gene: TRBJ2-7; V gene: TRBV5-5; D gene: TRBD1
CDR3 protein: CASSQGRDSYYGYTF; CDR3 DNA: TGTGCCAGCAGCCAAGGTCGGGACAGCTACTATGGCTACACCTTC; clone size: many; J gene: TRBJ1-2; V gene: TRBV3-1/TRBV3-2; D gene: TRBD1
CDR3 protein: CASSPTGKGQGAMGYTF; CDR3 DNA: TGTGCCAGCAGCCCGACCGGGAAAGGACAGGGGGCAATGGGCTACACCTTC; clone size: .; J gene: TRBJ1-2; V gene: TRBV3-1/TRBV3-2; D gene: TRBD1
CDR3 protein: CASSQDSRQPQHF; CDR3 DNA: TGTGCCAGCAGCCAAGATTCGAGGCAGCCCCAGCATTTT; clone size: .; J gene: TRBJ1-5; V gene: TRBV3-1/TRBV3-2; D gene: .
CDR3 protein: CASSLETSGSSTGELFF; CDR3 DNA: TGTGCCAGCAGCCTTGAAACTAGCGGTTCTTCCACCGGGGAGCTGTTTTTT; clone size: .; J gene: TRBJ2-2; V gene: TRBV6-4; D gene: TRBD2
CDR3 protein: CASTSMERGGTDTQYF; CDR3 DNA: TGTGCCAGCACCTCCATGGAGCGGGGTGGCACAGATACGCAGTATTTT; clone size: .; J gene: TRBJ2-3; V gene: TRBV7-2; D gene: TRBD2
CDR3 protein: CASSPVTSGILYEQYF; CDR3 DNA: TGTGCCAGCTCACCTGTAACTAGCGGGATTCTCTACGAGCAGTACTTC; clone size: .; J gene: TRBJ2-7; V gene: TRBV18; D gene: TRBD2
CDR3 protein: CASTGLADNEQFF; CDR3 DNA: TGTGCCAGCACCGGGCTAGCGGACAATGAGCAGTTCTTC; clone size: .; J gene: TRBJ2-1; V gene: TRBV3-1/TRBV3-2; D gene: TRBD2
CDR3 protein: CASIPGSTDTQYF; CDR3 DNA: TGTGCCAGCATCCCAGGGAGCACAGATACGCAGTATTTT; clone size: .; J gene: TRBJ2-3; V gene: TRBV12-3/TRBV12-4; D gene: .
CDR3 protein: CASSQGQGKEEKLFF; CDR3 DNA: TGTGCCAGCAGTCAAGGACAGGGGAAGGAAGAAAAACTGTTTTTT; clone size: few; J gene: TRBJ1-4; V gene: TRBV3-1/TRBV3-2; D gene: TRBD1
CDR3 protein: CASSQAGGAGVGYEQYF; CDR3 DNA: TGTGCCAGCAGCCAAGCCGGGGGGGCGGGAGTAGGTTACGAGCAGTACTTC; clone size: .; J gene: TRBJ2-7; V gene: TRBV3-1/TRBV3-2; D gene: TRBD2
CDR3 protein: CASYKLTDNTYEQYF; CDR3 DNA: TGTGCCAGCTACAAACTGACGGACAATACCTACGAGCAGTACTTC; clone size: .; J gene: TRBJ2-7; V gene: TRBV6-5; D gene: .
CDR3 protein: CASSPTISNYGYTF; CDR3 DNA: TGTGCCAGCAGTCCGACAATCTCTAACTATGGCTACACCTTC; clone size: .; J gene: TRBJ1-2; V gene: TRBV7-2; D gene: .
CDR3 protein: CASSQAGQGFWRSEQFF; CDR3 DNA: TGTGCCAGCAGCCAAGCGGGACAGGGATTTTGGAGGAGTGAGCAGTTCTTC; clone size: .; J gene: TRBJ2-1; V gene: TRBV3-1/TRBV3-2; D gene: TRBD1
CDR3 protein: CASSQIQGGNAFF; CDR3 DNA: TGTGCCAGCAGCCAAATTCAGGGAGGGAATGCTTTCTTT; clone size: .; J gene: TRBJ1-1; V gene: TRBV3-1/TRBV3-2; D gene: .
CDR3 protein: CASRREVATNEKLFF; CDR3 DNA: TGTGCCAGCAGAAGGGAGGTTGCAACTAATGAAAAACTGTTTTTT; clone size: .; J gene: TRBJ1-4; V gene: TRBV6-6; D gene: .
CDR3 protein: CASSTTRVSYNEQFF; CDR3 DNA: TGCGCCAGCAGCACAACGCGGGTATCCTACAATGAGCAGTTCTTC; clone size: .; J gene: TRBJ2-1; V gene: TRBV5-1; D gene: .
CDR3 protein: CASSQAYNGRAVDKNIQYF; CDR3 DNA: TGTGCCAGCAGCCAAGCCTACAACGGGAGGGCCGTGGACAAAAACATTCAGTACTTC; clone size: many; J gene: TRBJ2-4; V gene: TRBV4-2; D gene: TRBD2
CDR3 protein: CASKPGTYQSAVGQATGANVLTF; CDR3 DNA: TGTGCCAGCAAACCGGGGACGTACCAATCTGCCGTCGGACAGGCGACTGGGGCCAACGTCCTGACTTTC; clone size: .; J gene: TRBJ2-6; V gene: TRBV28; D gene: TRBD1
CDR3 protein: CASSTGQLQETQYF; CDR3 DNA: TGCGCCAGCAGCACGGGACAGCTCCAAGAGACCCAGTACTTC; clone size: .; J gene: TRBJ2-5; V gene: TRBV5-1; D gene: TRBD1
CDR3 protein: CASSYIGTSEYNEQFF; CDR3 DNA: TGTGCCAGCAGCTATATCGGGACTAGCGAGTACAATGAGCAGTTCTTC; clone size: few; J gene: TRBJ2-1; V gene: TRBV11-2; D gene: TRBD2
CDR3 protein: CASTKDRGNYEQYF; CDR3 DNA: TGTGCCAGCACCAAGGACAGGGGCAACTACGAGCAGTACTTC; clone size: .; J gene: TRBJ2-7; V gene: TRBV2; D gene: TRBD1
CDR3 protein: CASSPRQDTEAFF; CDR3 DNA: TGTGCCAGCTCACCCCGACAGGACACTGAAGCTTTCTTT; clone size: .; J gene: TRBJ1-1; V gene: TRBV18; D gene: .
CDR3 protein: CASSLEADTDTQYF; CDR3 DNA: TGCGCCAGCAGCTTGGAGGCGGACACAGATACGCAGTATTTT; clone size: .; J gene: TRBJ2-3; V gene: TRBV5-1; D gene: .
CDR3 protein: CASSKGQGASQPQHF; CDR3 DNA: TGTGCCAGCAGCAAGGGACAGGGGGCGAGTCAGCCCCAGCATTTT; clone size: .; J gene: TRBJ1-5; V gene: TRBV5-8; D gene: TRBD1
CDR3 protein: CASSSSGTGELFF; CDR3 DNA: TGTGCCAGCAGTTCGTCAGGGACCGGGGAGCTGTTTTTT; clone size: .; J gene: TRBJ2-2; V gene: TRBV6-2/TRBV6-3; D gene: .
CDR3 protein: CATSRERTSLHEQFF; CDR3 DNA: TGTGCCACCAGCAGAGAGCGGACAAGTCTCCATGAGCAGTTCTTC; clone size: .; J gene: TRBJ2-1; V gene: TRBV15; D gene: .
CDR3 protein: CASSQRGQGPNTGELFF; CDR3 DNA: TGCGCCAGCAGCCAACGTGGGCAGGGGCCTAACACCGGGGAGCTGTTTTTT; clone size: .; J gene: TRBJ2-2; V gene: TRBV4-1; D gene: .
CDR3 protein: CASSPQGLSLRPQHF; CDR3 DNA: TGTGCCAGCAGCCCCCAGGGACTATCTCTTCGGCCCCAGCATTTT; clone size: .; J gene: TRBJ1-5; V gene: TRBV28; D gene: .
CDR3 protein: CASSQGLLAGEETQYF; CDR3 DNA: TGTGCCAGCAGCCAAGGGTTACTAGCGGGAGAAGAGACCCAGTACTTC; clone size: .; J gene: TRBJ2-5; V gene: TRBV3-1/TRBV3-2; D gene: TRBD2
CDR3 protein: CASSSPRQGARNTIYF; CDR3 DNA: TGTGCCAGCAGTTCACCCCGGCAGGGCGCTAGAAACACCATATATTTT; clone size: .; J gene: TRBJ1-3; V gene: TRBV28; D gene: .